This entry is about one T cell receptor (beta chain). Its antigen remains unidentified. The DNA ends 3 residues before the CDR3 does, and the rest of the CDR3 is filled in from the germline J gene. This specimen comes from a study of T cells in women clearing cervical HPV infection. Looking at the study overall: Controls gave blood once infection was undetectable; cases at lesion identification. For cases, blood was sampled a median approximately 150 days after lesion detection, interquartile range roughly 90 to 230 days.

This CDR3 has 13 residues. Germline V lookup: CDR1 KGHSH, CDR2 LQKENI. The study's findings and limits: TRBV6-7 abundance was lower in cases than controls (around 0.1% versus 0.15%).

The assay was immunoSEQ multiplex PCR, and TCRdb's table has in-frame clones only and misses some. The sample table sets out roughly 30,000 clones. The TCR sequence derives from a woman aged 18 to 75 with a cervical HPV16 infection that either progressed to CIN3+ or cleared (not recorded which). The V gene is TRBV18, the J gene TRBJ2-4; D not certain. Sequencing used blood buffy coat. CDR3 bases read: TGTGCCAGCTCACCTGCTGAAATCTATGGT. This sequence encodes CASSPAEIYG. Given in full, the CDR3 is CASSPAEIYGQYF.